The 15 T cell receptor beta chains below come from one sample, sequenced in a study of neurological immune-mediated disorders. MiXCR, run by TCRdb on the 5' RACE reads, gives a single entry per CDR3 protein. The sample lists 40,000 or so distinct CDR3 sequences; 2% to 3% were seen once. The material sequenced was PBMCs. Receptors were obtained from a man aged 25-45 years with multiple sclerosis.

This clonotype came up many times. The J gene is TRBJ2-7, the V gene TRBV5-1, with 7 positions matching TRBD1. V dropped 0 bases and J dropped 2; count of bases not matched to a gene: 5. Germline V gene sequence: CDR1 SGHRS, CDR2 YFSETQ. This CDR3 region has 15 residues. CDR3 in amino acids: CASSLDGTVTYEQYF. The CDR3 region has the DNA TGCGCCAGCAGCTTGGACGGGACAGTTACCTACGAGCAGTACTTC.

V gene TRBV20-1 combines with J gene TRBJ2-7; 9 bases are a match to TRBD1. This CDR3 comprises 15 residues. The germline V gene has CDR1 DFQATT and CDR2 SNEGSKA (reference sequence). V shed 3 bases, J shed 3 bases, and the junction held 9 bases outside the gene matches. The DNA of the CDR3 is TGCAGTGCTAGGGGTCCGGGACAGGGAGTCTACGAGCAGTACGTC. It translates to CSARGPGQGVYEQYV.

At least ten counts were recorded for this clonotype. V and J are TRBV3-1 and TRBJ1-5; D is perhaps TRBD1 (5 bases). Germline V CDR1 and CDR2: LGHDT, YNNKEL (reference sequence). The CDR3 sequence is 16 residues long. Trimming removed 4 bases from V and 4 bases from J, with 17 bases in between. CDR3 in amino acids: CASSPKDVQGNQPQHF. CDR3 DNA: TGTGCCAGCAGCCCAAAGGATGTTCAGGGAAATCAGCCCCAGCATTTT.

For this clonotype: A much larger clone is a single base away; this may be a read error. This rearrangement joins TRBV5-6 to TRBJ2-7; 7 nucleotides align to TRBD1. This CDR3 has 13 amino acids. Germline V gene data show CDR1 as SGHDT and CDR2 as YYEEEE. The CDR3 reads CASSFTGAYEKYF. The CDR3 coding sequence is TGTGCCAGCAGCTTCACAGGGGCCTACGAGAAGTACTTC.

This clonotype was found many times. The J gene is TRBJ1-1, the V gene TRBV5-1; D unresolved. Germline V gives CDR1 SGHRS, CDR2 YFSETQ. Trimming took off 2 bases at V and 1 base at J, with 6 bases between the two ends. The CDR3 is 13 residues long. The CDR3 spells CASSFGRNTEAFF. CDR3 nucleotide sequence: TGCGCCAGCAGCTTCGGCAGGAACACTGAAGCTTTCTTT.

In its sample, this clonotype was seen many times. The rearrangement uses TRBV24-1 and TRBJ1-1, with D possibly being TRBD1 (6 bases). Looked up from germline, CDR1 is KGHDR and CDR2 is SFDVKD. Trimming shortened V by 4 bases and J by 6 bases, and 14 bases separated the two germline ends. This CDR3 has 14 residues. CDR3 sequence: CATSDGQRLAEAFF. CDR3 sequence (DNA): TGTGCCACCAGTGACGGACAGAGGCTAGCTGAAGCTTTCTTT.

In this sample, this clonotype turned up many times. The V gene is TRBV5-1, the J gene TRBJ2-1; 14 bases agree with TRBD2. The CDR3 consists of 18 residues. The trim removed 4 bases at V and 5 bases at J, leaving 11 bases unmatched. Germline CDR1 and CDR2: SGHRS and YFSETQ. The CDR3 bases are TGCGCCAGCAGCCGACAGGGTGGGACTAGCGGGAGTAACAATGAGCAGTTCTTC. Translated: CASSRQGGTSGSNNEQFF.

This clonotype has a count of ten or more. This chain joins TRBV5-6 and TRBJ1-2; weak D call: TRBD1 (5 bases). CDR1 is SGHDT and CDR2 is YYEEEE in the germline V gene. Trimming removed 4 bases at V and 0 bases at J, with 13 bases between. The CDR3 is 15 residues long. CDR3 sequence reads: CASSPTVITNYGYTF. The CDR3 coding sequence is TGTGCCAGCAGCCCGACAGTTATTACTAACTATGGCTACACCTTC. Supplemented by reference TRBV5-6 and TRBJ1-2, the full variable domain reads DAGVTQSPTHLIKTRGQQVTLRCSPKSGHDTVSWYQQALGQGPQFIFQYYEEEERQRGNFPDRFSGHQFPNYSSELNVNALLLGDSALYLCASSPTVITNYGYTFGSGTRLTVV.

In its sample, this clonotype was seen many times. The V gene is TRBV12-3 or TRBV12-4, the J gene TRBJ2-2; TRBD2 matches 7 bases. The junction had 10 bases not matched to a gene; V was cut back by 1 base and J by 2 bases. The CDR3 runs to 18 residues. The DNA of the CDR3 is TGTGCCAGCAGTTTAGGCTTCCGCGGGAGCCAAAACACCGGGGAGCTGTTTTTT. This translates into CASSLGFRGSQNTGELFF.

This clonotype occurred many times. The rearrangement uses TRBV20-1 and TRBJ2-2; D is undetermined. Germline loops: CDR1 DFQATT, CDR2 SNEGSKA (reference sequence). The germline V and J ends were trimmed by 0 bases and 6 bases, with 8 bases remaining between them. The CDR3 sequence is 13 residues long. CDR3 bases: TGCAGTGCTAGAGATCTGGTTTCCGGGGAGCTGTTTTTT. Amino acids: CSARDLVSGELFF.

This clonotype was recorded at least ten times. This chain links TRBV7-2 with TRBJ2-1, with TRBD2 matching over 8 bases. This CDR3 contains 16 residues. V lost 5 bases and J lost 2; bases outside the gene matches: 8. Germline CDR1 SGHTA, CDR2 FQGNSA. CDR3 sequence: CASSQSTGGPYNEQFF. CDR3 nucleotides: TGTGCCAGCAGCCAATCGACGGGGGGGCCCTACAATGAGCAGTTCTTC.

This clonotype was seen repeatedly, ten times or more. The J gene is TRBJ2-7, the V gene TRBV3-1, with D maybe TRBD1 (7 bases). CDR1 and CDR2 from the germline V gene are LGHDT and YNNKEL (reference sequence). V gave up 2 bases and J gave up 1 base, with 12 bases separating them. This CDR3 region has 15 residues. The CDR3 sequence: CASSQRAGGSYEQYF. The CDR3 region has the DNA TGTGCCAGCAGCCAAAGAGCAGGGGGGTCCTACGAGCAGTACTTC.

This clonotype was seen many times. The chain is built from TRBV5-1 and TRBJ1-1; D ambiguous. Trimming removed 8 bases from V and 2 bases from J, with 16 bases in between. Germline CDR1 reads SGHRS; CDR2 reads YFSETQ. This CDR3 spans 14 amino acids. The chain's CDR3 is CASMDGSVNTEAFF. CDR3 DNA: TGCGCCAGTATGGACGGTTCGGTAAACACTGAAGCTTTCTTT.

This clonotype was counted between two and nine times. Mismatch with germline at one junction end may stem from a read error. The CDR3 DNA sequence: TGCAGTGCTAGCCGCACAGTTAGCTCCTATAATTCACCCCTCAACTTT. Translating it yields CSASRTVSSYNSPLNF. This chain links TRBV20-1 with TRBJ1-6; D remains unclear. The CDR3 is made up of 16 amino acids. The germline CDR1 and CDR2 sequences are DFQATT and SNEGSKA (reference sequence).

This clonotype was counted at least ten times. V gene TRBV3-1 combines with J gene TRBJ2-7; possible D gene TRBD1, 6 bases. Germline loops: CDR1 LGHDT, CDR2 YNNKEL (reference sequence). This CDR3 contains 14 residues. Deletions cut 4 bases from V and 3 bases from J, with 13 bases between. CDR3 coding DNA: TGTGCCAGCAGCCTACGGACAGCCAACTACGAGCAGTACTTC. As protein: CASSLRTANYEQYF.